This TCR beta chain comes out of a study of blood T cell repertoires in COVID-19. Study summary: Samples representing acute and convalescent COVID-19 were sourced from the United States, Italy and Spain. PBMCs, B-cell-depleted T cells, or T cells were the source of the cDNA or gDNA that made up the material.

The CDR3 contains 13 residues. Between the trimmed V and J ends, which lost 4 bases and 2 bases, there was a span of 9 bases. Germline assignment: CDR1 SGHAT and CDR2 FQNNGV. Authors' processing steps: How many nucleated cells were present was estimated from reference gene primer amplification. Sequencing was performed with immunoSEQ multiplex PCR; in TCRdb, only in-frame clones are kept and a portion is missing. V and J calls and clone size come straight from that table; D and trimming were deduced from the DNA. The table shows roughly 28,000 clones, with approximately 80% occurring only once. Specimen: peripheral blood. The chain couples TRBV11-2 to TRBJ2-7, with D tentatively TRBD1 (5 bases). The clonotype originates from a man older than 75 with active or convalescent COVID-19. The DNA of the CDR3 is TGTGCCAGCAGCTCGCGGACAACCTACGAGCAGTACTTC. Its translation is CASSSRTTYEQYF.